This T cell receptor (beta chain) comes out of a study of shared clonotypes between healthy human individuals. Sequencing used immunoSEQ multiplex PCR; TCRdb keeps in-frame clones, though not all of them. The sample gives fewer than 1.8 million clones, just under 99% of which show up once; roughly 0.35% is in the top ten. This clone was detected only once. The sample consisted of naive CD4+ T cells sorted from blood. The subset denotes: CD45RA+ positively selected. The TCR was taken from a man aged 25 to 40 in good health.

CDR3 in DNA: TGTGCCAGCAGCGCAAGGACAGGGCTAGCGGGAGGTTTCTACGAGCAGTACTTC. Its protein product is CASSARTGLAGGFYEQYF. This chain connects TRBV9 to TRBJ2-7; 11 bases fit TRBD2. The CDR3 totals 18 residues. Germline assignment: CDR1 SGDLS and CDR2 YYNGEE. Losses at the gene ends were 3 bases for V and 3 bases for J; bases not matched to a gene: 14.